This T cell receptor (beta chain) derives from a study of a mutant IDH1 vaccine in newly diagnosed glioma. As for the study in general: Treatment recipients were approximately 60% male and around 40% female, and their mean age was roughly 40 years.

With regard to this clone: Its antigen is as yet unknown.

Time point indicated: week 5, during vaccination. A 20-mer mutant IDH1 peptide at 300 ug was injected subcutaneously with topical imiquimod. The donors had new WHO grade 3 or 4 astrocytomas; these were IDH1-mutant and ATRX-lost. Clones were sequenced by immunoSEQ multiplex PCR, and TCRdb holds only the in-frame ones, with some missing. The sample consists of approximately 32,000 clones, 45% to 70% of them appearing once. Germline CDR1 and CDR2: MNHNS and SASEGT. The V end lost 2 bases, the J end lost 6 bases, and 14 bases lay between the germline ends. This CDR3 region has 14 residues. The gene calls are TRBV6-1 and TRBJ2-7; D could derive from TRBD1 or TRBD2 (5 bases each). The clonotype originates from a woman aged 18 to 35 with glioma. This specimen consisted of PBMCs, obtained from a glioma patient whose treatment included an IDH1 peptide vaccine. The CDR3: CASSEPPGPVEQYF. In DNA form, the CDR3 reads TGTGCCAGCAGTGAACCCCCGGGGCCCGTCGAGCAGTACTTC.